This T cell receptor beta chain was profiled in a study of tumour-infiltrating T cells in Burkitt lymphoma. This CDR3 contains 14 residues. Germline assignment: CDR1 SGHDT and CDR2 YYEEEE. V lost 5 bases and J lost 6, with 17 bases in between. This clone was counted between two and nine times. Some clones are missing from TCRdb's copy, which holds only in-frame ones; the method was immunoSEQ multiplex PCR. This table has 1,300 or so clones, approximately 12% appearing once. This receptor was taken from a human donor with Burkitt lymphoma. The chain recombines TRBV5-6 with TRBJ1-1; D not resolved. The sequenced material came from tumor tissue. The CDR3 coding sequence is TGTGCCAGCAGTGGGAGGCGCGGTGGCGCTGAAGCTTTCTTT. Amino acid sequence: CASSGRRGGAEAFF.